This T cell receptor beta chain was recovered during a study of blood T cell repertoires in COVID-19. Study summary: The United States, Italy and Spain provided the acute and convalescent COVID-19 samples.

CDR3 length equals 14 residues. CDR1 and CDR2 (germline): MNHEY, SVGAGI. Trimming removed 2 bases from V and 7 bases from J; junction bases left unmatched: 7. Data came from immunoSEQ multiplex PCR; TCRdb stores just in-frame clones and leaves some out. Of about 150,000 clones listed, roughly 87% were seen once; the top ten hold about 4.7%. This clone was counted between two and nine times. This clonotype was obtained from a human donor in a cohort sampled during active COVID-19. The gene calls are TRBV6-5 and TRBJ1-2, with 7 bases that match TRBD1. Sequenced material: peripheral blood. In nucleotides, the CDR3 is TGTGCCAGCAGTTACGACAGGGAAGGTCGTGGCTACACCTTC. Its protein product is CASSYDREGRGYTF.